The next 23 T cell receptor beta chains were all read from a single sample in a study of tissue T cells after allogeneic stem cell transplantation. Described time point: mouse harvest day 7 after allogeneic transplant. Each mouse received 10^7 T-cell-depleted marrow cells plus 10^6 splenic CD5+ T cells by tail vein. TCRdb's table, derived via immunoSEQ multiplex PCR, lists solely in-frame clones and lacks some. The profile shows some 6,600 clones, 45% to 55% of them singletons. Sequenced input: lymph node tissue. The receptors originated from a female BALB/c mouse given C57BL/6 T cells with graft-versus-host disease after an allogeneic hematopoietic cell transplant.

About this clone itself: Genes and germline are mouse. The CDR3 goes on 1 residue after the read ends, and that part is filled in from the germline J gene. Additional DNA sequences in this sample encode the identical CDR3. The rearrangement joins TRBV26 to TRBJ2-3; no reliable D call. Germline V CDR1 and CDR2: KGHPV, FQNQEV (reference sequence). CDR3 length: 13 amino acids. Trimming pared 6 bases from V and 0 bases from J, leaving 7 bases between. The covered CDR3 bases are TGTGCCAGCAGCCTAGCTAGTGCAGAAACGCTGTAT. As protein: CASSLASAETLY. The whole CDR3 region reads CASSLASAETLYF.

With regard to this clone: The genes are named according to mouse. Sequencing ends 1 residue short of the CDR3 end; the germline J gene provides the rest. The rearrangement joins TRBV13-3 to TRBJ2-5, with 9 nucleotides matching TRBD1. The CDR3 extends over 14 amino acids. Germline CDR1 NNHDY, CDR2 SYVADS. J lost 6 bases, V lost 5 bases, and 7 bases had no gene match. The CDR3 protein is CASRNRGRRDTQYF. The CDR3 bases that were read are TGTGCCAGCAGAAACAGGGGGCGCCGGGACACCCAGTAC.

As to this clone: Gene names follow the mouse nomenclature. The CDR3 goes on 1 residue after the read ends, and that part is filled in from the germline J gene. The genes are TRBV14 and TRBJ1-1; D is possibly TRBD1 (5 bases). CDR1 SGHDT and CDR2 FRDEAV come from the germline V gene. Trimming removed 3 bases at V and 1 base at J, with 10 bases between. This CDR3 is built from 14 residues. CDR3 bases read: TGTGCCAGCAGTTCCGGGACTGAAAACACAGAAGTCTTC. Translation gives CASSSGTENTEVF. The full CDR3 sequence reads CASSSGTENTEVFF.

Notes on this clone: Gene names follow the mouse nomenclature. The read terminates 1 residue before the CDR3 end, so the remaining end is supplied by the germline J gene. Other nucleotide sequences from this sample produce the same CDR3. V usage is TRBV5 and J usage is TRBJ2-7; 11 nucleotides agree with TRBD2. CDR3 length: 14 residues. The junction had 3 bases not matched to a gene; V was cut back by 4 bases and J by 4 bases. The germline CDR1 and CDR2 sequences are LGHNA and YNLKQL (reference sequence). CDR3 bases read: TGTGCCAGCAGCCCCCGGGACTGGGGGTATGAACAGTAC. This translates into CASSPRDWGYEQY. The full CDR3 protein is CASSPRDWGYEQYF.

This clone is judged medium-sized. Mouse names are used for the genes. The CDR3 goes on 1 residue after the read ends, and that part is filled in from the germline J gene. V usage is TRBV16 and J usage is TRBJ2-5; the match to TRBD2 covers 10 bases. CDR1 SGHSA and CDR2 FRNQAP come from the germline V gene. The trim removed 1 base at V and 6 bases at J, leaving 1 base unmatched. There are 14 residues in the CDR3. The part of the CDR3 DNA that was read is TGTGCAAGCAGCTTAGCTGGGGGGGCTGACACCCAGTAC. Amino acid sequence: CASSLAGGADTQY. The whole CDR3 sequence reads CASSLAGGADTQYF.

In regard to this clone: The genes and germline here are from mouse. The CDR3 end falls 1 residue outside the read, so it is completed with the germline J gene. This chain links TRBV2 with TRBJ2-3; possibly TRBD2 for D (6 bases). The germline CDR1 and CDR2 sequences are LGHNA and YSYQKL. With 1 base removed from V and 0 bases from J, the gap between germline ends came to 8 bases. The CDR3 is 15 residues long. CDR3 in amino acids: CASSQVGTSAETLYF. The part of the CDR3 DNA that was read is TGTGCCAGCAGCCAAGTCGGGACTAGTGCAGAAACGCTGTAT.

In regard to this clone: Here the gene names and germline are mouse. The DNA ends 1 residue before the CDR3 does, and the rest of the CDR3 is filled in from the germline J gene. This sequence joins TRBV26 and TRBJ1-2, with D unresolved. Per the germline V gene, CDR1 is KGHPV and CDR2 is FQNQEV (reference sequence). V was trimmed by 5 bases and J by 0 bases, leaving 4 bases between them. The CDR3 contains 12 residues. CDR3 DNA, as far as it was read: TGTGCCAGCAGTTTTCCAAACTCCGACTACACC. This translates into CASSFPNSDYT. The entire CDR3 sequence reads CASSFPNSDYTF.

This clone was counted between two and nine times. Gene names are mouse gene names. The DNA ends 1 residue before the CDR3 does, and the rest of the CDR3 is filled in from the germline J gene. This sequence joins TRBV1 and TRBJ2-4; TRBD1 matches 9 bases. The germline gives CDR1 NSQYPW, CDR2 LRSPGD (reference sequence). The CDR3 loop spans 15 amino acids. The ends lost 3 bases at V and 5 bases at J; junction bases unmatched: 6. CDR3 DNA, as far as it was read: TGCACCTGCAGTGCCTCGGGACAGGGTGGAAACACCTTGTAC. Encoded protein: CTCSASGQGGNTLY. The complete CDR3 reads CTCSASGQGGNTLYF.

Regarding this clone: Genes and germline are mouse. The DNA read from the CDR3 is TGTGCCAGCAGCCTCCGGGACATTGCAAACTCCGACTACACC. This gives the protein CASSLRDIANSDYT. From start to end, the CDR3 is CASSLRDIANSDYTF. The rearrangement uses TRBV13-3 and TRBJ1-2; weak D call: TRBD1 (6 bases). The observed sequence ends 1 residue before the CDR3 terminus, with the missing tail filled in from the germline J gene. Trimming cost V 5 bases and J 0 bases, with 14 bases left between them. From germline, CDR1 is NNHDY and CDR2 SYVADS. This CDR3 region has 15 residues.

To note about this clone: The genes and germline here are from mouse. The CDR3 extends 1 residue past the end of the read, so its final part is completed from the germline J gene. The chain combines TRBV26 with TRBJ2-4; possible D gene TRBD1, 7 bases. The CDR3 has 15 residues. Trimming stripped 3 bases from V and 1 base from J, with 11 bases between. CDR1 KGHPV and CDR2 FQNQEV come from the germline V gene (reference sequence). CDR3 DNA, as far as it was read: TGTGCCAGCAGTCTAGGAGGGGGCCGTCAAAACACCTTGTAC. Translated: CASSLGGGRQNTLY. The whole CDR3 is CASSLGGGRQNTLYF.

This clone showed up just a few times. The gene symbols are mouse symbols. The CDR3 end lies 1 residue beyond the end of the read and is filled in from the germline J gene. The V gene is TRBV26, the J gene TRBJ2-1; TRBD2 agrees at 7 bases. The CDR3 is 13 amino acids. Germline values: CDR1 KGHPV, CDR2 FQNQEV (reference sequence). The V segment lost 6 bases and the J segment 3 bases; nucleotides outside the gene matches: 2. This CDR3 is CASRTGSYAEQFF. The CDR3 bases that were read are TGTGCCAGCAGGACTGGGAGCTATGCTGAGCAGTTC.

In the case of this clone: The gene symbols are mouse symbols. CDR3 region: CASRENTLYF. The sequenced part of the CDR3 DNA is TGTGCTAGCAGGGAAAACACCTTGTAC. This chain uses TRBV29 with TRBJ2-4; D not certain. The missing CDR3 end, 1 residue past where the read stops, is filled in from the germline J gene. The germline gives CDR1 MSHET, CDR2 SYDVDS. The CDR3 totals 10 residues. Trimming removed 6 bases at V and 4 bases at J, with 2 bases between.

Concerning this clone: Gene names are mouse gene names. The read terminates 1 residue ahead of where the CDR3 ends, so the germline J gene completes it. The chain links TRBV19 to TRBJ2-5, with 7 bases identical to TRBD2. V lost 2 bases to trimming and J lost 2 bases; unmatched junction nucleotides: 5. The CDR3 length is 15 residues. CDR1 is FNHDT, CDR2 SITEND, per germline (reference sequence). The CDR3 spells CASSITWGIQDTQYF. CDR3 DNA, as far as it was read: TGTGCCAGCAGTATTACCTGGGGGATCCAAGACACCCAGTAC. Filled out from reference TRBV19 and TRBJ2-5, the complete variable domain reads GGIITQTPKFLIGQEGQKLTLKCQQNFNHDTMYWYRQDSGKGLRLIYYSITENDLQKGDLSEGYDASREKKSSFSLTVTSAQKNEMAVFLCASSITWGIQDTQYFGPGTRLLVL.

This clone appeared a few times. Genes here carry mouse names. The CDR3 sequence is CASSIGDSSYEQYF. Incomplete CDR3 DNA: TGTGCCAGCAGTATAGGGGACAGCTCCTATGAACAGTAC. The V gene is TRBV19, the J gene TRBJ2-7; TRBD1 agrees at 7 bases. The read ends 1 residue shy of where the CDR3 ends; the end is completed using the germline J gene. Trimming took 0 bases from V and 0 from J; bases not matched to a gene: 0. This CDR3 is 14 amino acids long. Germline CDR1 FNHDT, CDR2 SITEND (reference sequence).

This clone is medium-sized within its sample. The gene symbols are mouse symbols. The read falls 1 residue short of the CDR3 end, and the missing part is taken from the germline J gene. The chain is built from TRBV19 and TRBJ2-7; D possibly corresponds to TRBD1 (6 bases). V dropped 3 bases and J dropped 7 bases, with 8 bases sitting between them. The CDR3 is made up of 11 amino acids. The V gene's germline CDR1 is FNHDT and CDR2 SITEND (reference sequence). Incomplete CDR3 DNA: TGTGCCAGCAGTACAGGGGAAGAACAGTAC. This sequence encodes CASSTGEEQY. The entire CDR3 protein reads CASSTGEEQYF.

Comments on this clone: The gene symbols are mouse symbols. The CDR3 end is not reached by the read, which stops 1 residue before it; the germline J gene fills it in. The chain uses TRBV3 and TRBJ2-2; 8 bases map to TRBD2. V gave up 5 bases and J gave up 0 bases; unmatched junction bases: 5. The length of the CDR3 is 16 residues. CDR1 SNHLY and CDR2 FYNGKV come from the germline V gene (reference sequence). CDR3 amino acids: CASSRRGGANTGQLYF. The CDR3 bases that were read are TGTGCCAGCAGCCGAAGGGGGGGCGCAAACACCGGGCAGCTCTAC.

A remark on this clone: Genes here carry mouse names. The read ends 1 residue before the CDR3 terminus; that terminus is restored from the germline J gene. This chain joins TRBV4 and TRBJ1-5; D is ambiguous. Germline values: CDR1 LGHDT, CDR2 YNNKQL (reference sequence). Trimming shortened V by 4 bases and J by 0 bases, and 4 bases separated the two germline ends. The length of the CDR3 is 13 residues. This CDR3 reads CASSSYNNQAPLF. The CDR3 bases that were read are TGTGCCAGCAGCTCCTATAACAACCAGGCTCCGCTT.

This clone was seen a few times. The germline and genes are mouse ones. The read terminates 1 residue ahead of where the CDR3 ends, so the germline J gene completes it. The rearrangement uses TRBV3 and TRBJ1-4; tentative D call: TRBD1 (6 bases). The V gene lost 5 bases and the J gene lost 0 bases, with 7 bases spanning the gap. Germline V gene sequence: CDR1 SNHLY, CDR2 FYNGKV (reference sequence). CDR3 length equals 14 residues. The CDR3 sequence: CASSHRVSNERLFF. The part of the CDR3 DNA that was read is TGTGCCAGCAGCCACAGGGTTTCCAACGAAAGATTATTT.

About this clone: The germline gene is not matched at one end of the junction; a read error may be the cause. Gene names and germline match the mouse. The observed sequence ends 1 residue before the CDR3 terminus, with the missing tail filled in from the germline J gene. The chain links TRBV13-3 to TRBJ1-3, with TRBD1 matching over 7 bases. Germline V gene data show CDR1 as NNHDY and CDR2 as SYVADS. CDR3 size: 16 residues. CDR3 bases read: TGTGCCAGCGGTGACGCGGGACAGACATCTGGAAATACGCTCTAT. It specifies CASGDAGQTSGNTLY. From start to end, the CDR3 is CASGDAGQTSGNTLYF.

This clone occurred once. The listed genes are named as in mouse. The sequence runs out 1 residue before the end of the CDR3; the remainder is reconstructed from the germline J gene. The V call is TRBV15, the J call TRBJ1-5; 10 bases are a match to TRBD1. Germline lookup yields CDR1 SGHND and CDR2 FRSKSL. CDR3 length equals 14 residues. Trimming took 1 base from V and 7 from J; bases not matched to a gene: 1. The CDR3 DNA, read in part, is TGTGCCAGCAGTTTAGAGGACAGGGGGCAGGCTCCGCTT. Its protein is CASSLEDRGQAPL. The CDR3 in its entirety is CASSLEDRGQAPLF.

By sample fraction, this clone is medium-sized. Gene names follow the mouse nomenclature. The observed sequence ends 1 residue before the CDR3 terminus, with the missing tail filled in from the germline J gene. The chain is built from TRBV2 and TRBJ2-1; D not certain. The V end was cut by 1 base, the J end by 1 base, with 5 bases between. The germline gives CDR1 LGHNA, CDR2 YSYQKL. This CDR3 comprises 14 residues. CDR3 in amino acids: CASSQVTNYAEQFF. The sequenced CDR3 bases are TGTGCCAGCAGCCAAGTAACAAACTATGCTGAGCAGTTC.

With regard to this clone: Gene names are mouse gene names. The sequence runs out 1 residue before the end of the CDR3; the remainder is reconstructed from the germline J gene. This chain uses TRBV13-2 with TRBJ2-2, with TRBD2 as a possible D gene (6 bases). In germline, CDR1 is NNHNN, CDR2 SYGAGS (reference sequence). Trimming shortened V by 6 bases and J by 1 base, and 7 bases separated the two germline ends. The CDR3 runs 13 residues. CDR3 in amino acids: CASVTGNTGQLYF. The covered CDR3 bases are TGTGCCAGCGTGACTGGAAACACCGGGCAGCTCTAC.

On this clone itself: Here the gene names and germline are mouse. The read gets to within 1 residue of the CDR3 end, and the germline J gene fills in the rest. This chain uses TRBV13-3 with TRBJ1-4; tentative D call: TRBD1 (5 bases). From germline, CDR1 is NNHDY and CDR2 SYVADS. The CDR3 has 15 amino acids. V lost 1 base, J lost 3 bases, and 10 bases lay in between. The CDR3 loop reads CASSDFGGPNERLFF. The CDR3 bases that were read are TGTGCCAGCAGTGATTTCGGGGGACCCAACGAAAGATTATTT.